These 21 T cell receptor beta chains came from one sample sequenced in a study of T cells in Graves' hyperthyroidism and ophthalmopathy (dated 2019 in TCRdb). Library preparation used multiplex PCR. TCRdb names Illumina HiSeq 2000 as the instrument used. Amplification of TCR beta CDR3 regions was carried out from RNA transcripts. The TCR CDR3 was subjected to a first round of RT-PCR using the HTBI primer set and the Qiagen OneStep RT-PCR kit. TCRdb's own reprocessing of the public reads used fastp at Q25 and MiXCR and kept productive beta chains. Rows are unified per CDR3 protein, each entry keeping the most common DNA and genes. In this sample the table shows approximately 570,000 distinct CDR3 sequences, around 20% of which occur a single time. Clones ranked in the top ten supply over 45% of the sample. Sequencing was performed on blood. Source of these receptors: a man aged 35-49 years with Graves' ophthalmopathy.

This clonotype appeared many times. The chain uses TRBV11-2 and TRBJ2-2; D possibly corresponds to TRBD1 (5 bases). The CDR3 runs 15 residues. The ends were cut back, 3 bases at V and 6 bases at J, with 14 bases in the middle. CDR1 is SGHAT and CDR2 is FQNNGV in the germline V gene. In DNA form, the CDR3 reads TGTGCCAGCAGCTTTAGCAGGGATCGGTCCGGGGAGCTGTTTTTT. It encodes CASSFSRDRSGELFF.

This sequence joins TRBV7-2 and TRBJ2-2; TRBD2 aligns across 9 bases. Germline trimming cut 5 bases from V and 6 bases from J; bases unmatched to any gene: 10. The CDR3 is 16 residues long. CDR1 is SGHTA, CDR2 FQGNSA, per germline. CDR3 sequence (DNA): TGTGCCAGCAGCCCCCCGCGGGGGGGGCCGTCCGGGGAGCTGTTTTTT. Translating gives CASSPPRGGPSGELFF.

The gene calls are TRBV7-6 and TRBJ2-1, with 8 nucleotides matching TRBD1. This CDR3 contains 16 residues. V dropped 1 base and J dropped 7; count of bases not matched to a gene: 9. Germline CDR1 SGHVS, CDR2 FNYEAQ. The CDR3 is CASSLGPDRARNEQFF. CDR3 in DNA: TGTGCCAGCAGCTTAGGGCCGGACAGGGCAAGGAATGAGCAGTTCTTC.

The rearrangement links TRBV27 to TRBJ1-1; 7 bases are shared with TRBD1. The CDR3 contains 17 residues. CDR1 is MNHEY, CDR2 SMNVEV, per germline (reference sequence). Losses at the gene ends were 5 bases for V and 4 bases for J; bases not matched to a gene: 16. The CDR3 spells CASSPMKPQGGSTEAFF. In DNA, the CDR3 is TGTGCCAGCAGTCCGATGAAACCCCAGGGGGGATCCACTGAAGCTTTCTTT.

This clonotype was counted between two and nine times. The chain recombines TRBV29-1 with TRBJ2-7; the D is unclear. Germline values: CDR1 SQVTM, CDR2 ANQGSEA. CDR3 size: 15 residues. Trimming took 2 bases from V and 5 from J, leaving 19 bases between them. CDR3 amino acids: CSVESDDARGDEQYF. The CDR3, as DNA: TGCAGCGTTGAATCCGACGACGCTAGAGGTGACGAGCAGTACTTC.

This clonotype was observed many times. This chain links TRBV7-2 with TRBJ2-3; D not certain. Deletions cut 2 bases from V and 2 bases from J, with 8 bases between. Germline values: CDR1 SGHTA, CDR2 FQGNSA. This CDR3 is built from 14 residues. CDR3 sequence (DNA): TGTGCCAGCAGCTTATTTGCCACCACAGATACGCAGTATTTT. Translation: CASSLFATTDTQYF.

V usage is TRBV14 and J usage is TRBJ1-2; the D is unclear. The CDR3 has 14 amino acids. The germline V gene has CDR1 SGHDN and CDR2 FVKESK. V was pared by 2 bases and J by 2 bases, with 9 bases between. This CDR3 reads CASSQMGKNYGYTF. The CDR3 nucleotides read TGTGCCAGCAGCCAAATGGGAAAGAACTATGGCTACACCTTC.

The chain recombines TRBV29-1 with TRBJ2-3, with D uncertain. V lost 5 bases, J lost 2 bases, and 11 bases lay in between. CDR1 SQVTM and CDR2 ANQGSEA come from the germline V gene. CDR3 length: 13 amino acids. CDR3 in amino acids: CSVLGRLTDTQYF. The CDR3 DNA reads as TGCAGCGTTCTCGGAAGACTCACAGATACGCAGTATTTT.

This clonotype was seen at least ten times. The rearrangement uses TRBV20-1 and TRBJ2-7; possible D gene TRBD1, 5 bases. With 7 bases removed from V and 3 bases from J, the gap between germline ends came to 19 bases. In germline, CDR1 is DFQATT, CDR2 SNEGSKA (reference sequence). The CDR3 is made up of 14 amino acids. The CDR3: CSGGRPLTGYEQYF. For the CDR3, the DNA is TGCAGTGGGGGCAGGCCTTTGACCGGCTACGAGCAGTACTTC.

This rearrangement joins TRBV2 to TRBJ2-1; the match to TRBD2 covers 10 bases. The CDR3 loop spans 16 amino acids. Trimming at V came to 0 bases and at J to 8 bases, leaving 7 bases not matched to a gene. CDR1 is SNHLY and CDR2 is FYNNEI in the germline V gene. CDR3 coding DNA: TGTGCCAGCAGTGAAGCGCCAAGCGGGAGGGTCTATGAGCAGTTCTTC. Its translation is CASSEAPSGRVYEQFF. The full variable domain, completed using reference TRBV2 and TRBJ2-1, is EPEVTQTPSHQVTQMGQEVILRCVPISNHLYFYWYRQILGQKVEFLVSFYNNEISEKSEIFDDQFSVERPDGSNFTLKIRSTKLEDSAMYFCASSEAPSGRVYEQFFGPGTRLTVL.

This clonotype appeared a single time. The J gene is TRBJ1-5, the V gene TRBV18; TRBD1 aligns across 7 bases. V shed 3 bases, J shed 7 bases, and the junction held 12 bases outside the gene matches. CDR3 length: 16 residues. Germline CDR1 reads KGHSH; CDR2 reads LQKENI. CDR3 DNA sequence: TGTGCCAGCTCACCTGGGACAGACATAGGTTTGCAGCCCCAGCATTTT. It yields the protein CASSPGTDIGLQPQHF.

Only a few counts were recorded for this clonotype. The J gene is TRBJ1-2, the V gene TRBV5-1; D unresolved. The CDR3 sequence is 16 residues long. Germline CDR1 and CDR2: SGHRS and YFSETQ. V was cut by 0 bases and J by 4 bases, with 16 bases left in between. The CDR3 region is CASSLALVGLGYGYTF. The DNA of the CDR3 is TGCGCCAGCAGCTTGGCCCTGGTTGGTCTGGGCTATGGCTACACCTTC.

V gene TRBV29-1 combines with J gene TRBJ2-7; no clear D. Germline loops: CDR1 SQVTM, CDR2 ANQGSEA. This CDR3 has 11 residues. With 5 bases removed from V and 0 bases from J, the gap between germline ends came to 5 bases. The chain's CDR3 is CSVLSSYEQYF. DNA for the CDR3: TGCAGCGTTTTATCCTCCTACGAGCAGTACTTC.

This clonotype has more than one count but fewer than ten. The gene calls are TRBV13 and TRBJ2-5, with 10 bases identical to TRBD2. From germline, CDR1 is PRHDT and CDR2 FYEKMQ (reference sequence). V was pared by 2 bases and J by 5 bases, with 8 bases of the junction left unmatched. The CDR3 contains 16 residues. CDR3 bases: TGTGCCAGCAGCTTAAGGCTAGCGGGAGTCGAGGAGACCCAGTACTTC. As protein: CASSLRLAGVEETQYF.

This clonotype was counted a few times. The rearrangement joins TRBV7-9 to TRBJ2-5, with a possible D match to TRBD2 (5 bases). This CDR3 contains 18 residues. CDR1 SEHNR and CDR2 FQNEAQ come from the germline V gene (reference sequence). Trimming stripped 0 bases from V and 5 bases from J, with 22 bases between. CDR3 in DNA: TGTGCCAGCAGCTTAGCGTTAGGACCCAGCGGAGGAACGGAGACCCAGTACTTC. Its protein product is CASSLALGPSGGTETQYF.

The chain is built from TRBV5-1 and TRBJ2-1; D is undetermined. The CDR3 is 16 residues long. CDR1 is SGHRS, CDR2 YFSETQ, per germline. Trimming stripped 3 bases from V and 7 bases from J, with 20 bases between. The CDR3 protein is CASSSLVSQTANEQFF. DNA of the CDR3: TGCGCCAGCAGCTCCCTCGTAAGTCAGACGGCGAATGAGCAGTTCTTC.

This clonotype was seen only a few times. This chain connects TRBV19 to TRBJ1-1; D unresolved. The V end lost 3 bases, the J end lost 1 base, and 6 bases lay between the germline ends. Germline CDR1 and CDR2: LNHDA and SQIVND (reference sequence). This CDR3 is built from 13 residues. The CDR3 bases are TGTGCCAGTAGTATGGGAGGGAACACTGAAGCTTTCTTT. Its protein product is CASSMGGNTEAFF.

This clonotype was counted only a few times. The rearrangement uses TRBV5-5 and TRBJ1-4; D gene uncertain. Germline lookup yields CDR1 SGHKS and CDR2 YYEKEE (reference sequence). V dropped 1 base and J dropped 4 bases, with 11 bases sitting between them. This CDR3 contains 15 residues. The CDR3 nucleotides read TGTGCCAGCAGCTTGAGTGGGCCAGTTAATGAAAAACTGTTTTTT. It specifies CASSLSGPVNEKLFF.

This clonotype has more than one count but fewer than ten. The chain links TRBV13 to TRBJ2-7; no clear D gene. Trimming pared 0 bases from V and 6 bases from J, leaving 9 bases between. The germline V gene has CDR1 PRHDT and CDR2 FYEKMQ (reference sequence). This CDR3 region has 13 residues. The CDR3 coding sequence is TGTGCCAGCAGCTTAGGGACCTGGGGCGAGCAGTACTTC. The encoded protein is CASSLGTWGEQYF.

The chain employs TRBV19 and TRBJ1-1, with 7 bases aligning to TRBD1. CDR3 length equals 15 residues. J was trimmed by 6 bases and V by 6 bases; bases with no gene match: 13. Germline V gene lookup returns CDR1 LNHDA and CDR2 SQIVND (reference sequence). The CDR3 region has the DNA TGTGCCAGTAGAGTACAGGGGCAAAGGATGGCTGAAGCTTTCTTT. It codes for CASRVQGQRMAEAFF.

This clonotype was seen repeatedly, ten times or more. The chain couples TRBV2 to TRBJ2-3, with 10 bases fitting TRBD1. The germline gives CDR1 SNHLY, CDR2 FYNNEI. J was trimmed by 1 base and V by 4 bases; bases with no gene match: 2. The CDR3 has 15 amino acids. The CDR3 bases are TGTGCCAGCAGTGTCGGACAGGGGGGCACAGATACGCAGTATTTT. It specifies CASSVGQGGTDTQYF.